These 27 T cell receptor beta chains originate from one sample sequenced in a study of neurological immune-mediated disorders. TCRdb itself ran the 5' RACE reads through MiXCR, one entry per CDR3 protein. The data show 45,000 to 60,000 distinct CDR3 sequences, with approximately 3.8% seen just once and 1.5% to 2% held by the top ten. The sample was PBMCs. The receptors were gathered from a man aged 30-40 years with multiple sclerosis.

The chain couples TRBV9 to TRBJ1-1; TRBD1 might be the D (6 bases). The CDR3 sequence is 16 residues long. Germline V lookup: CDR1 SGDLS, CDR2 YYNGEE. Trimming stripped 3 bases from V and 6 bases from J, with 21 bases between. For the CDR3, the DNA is TGTGCCAGCAGCGCGACAGGCCCAGGGAGTTGGCCTGAAGCTTTCTTT. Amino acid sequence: CASSATGPGSWPEAFF.

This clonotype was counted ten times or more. The CDR3 sequence: CASSSGPSGYEQYF. For the CDR3, the DNA is TGTGCCAGCAGCAGCGGTCCTAGCGGTTACGAGCAGTACTTC. J is TRBJ2-7 and V is TRBV5-5; 7 nucleotides line up with TRBD2. The germline CDR1 and CDR2 sequences are SGHKS and YYEKEE (reference sequence). This CDR3 spans 14 amino acids. The V and J ends lost 4 bases and 4 bases, in that order; junction bases with no gene match: 8.

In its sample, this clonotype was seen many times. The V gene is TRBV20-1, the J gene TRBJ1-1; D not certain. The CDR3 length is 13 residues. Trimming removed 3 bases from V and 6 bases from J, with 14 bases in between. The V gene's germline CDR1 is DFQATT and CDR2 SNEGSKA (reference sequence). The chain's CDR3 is CSASRAGSAEAFF. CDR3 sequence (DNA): TGCAGTGCTAGCCGTGCGGGGTCCGCTGAAGCTTTCTTT.

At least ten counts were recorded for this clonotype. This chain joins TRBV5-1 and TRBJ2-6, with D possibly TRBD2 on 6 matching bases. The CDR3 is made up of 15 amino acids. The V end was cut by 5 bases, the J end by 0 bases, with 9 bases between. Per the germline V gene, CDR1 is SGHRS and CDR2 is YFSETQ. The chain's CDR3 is CASSPGSSGANVLTF. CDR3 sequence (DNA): TGCGCCAGCAGTCCCGGGAGCTCTGGGGCCAACGTCCTGACTTTC. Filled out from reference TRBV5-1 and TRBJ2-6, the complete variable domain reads KAGVTQTPRYLIKTRGQQVTLSCSPISGHRSVSWYQQTPGQGLQFLFEYFSETQRNKGNFPGRFSGRQFSNSRSEMNVSTLELGDSALYLCASSPGSSGANVLTFGAGSRLTVL.

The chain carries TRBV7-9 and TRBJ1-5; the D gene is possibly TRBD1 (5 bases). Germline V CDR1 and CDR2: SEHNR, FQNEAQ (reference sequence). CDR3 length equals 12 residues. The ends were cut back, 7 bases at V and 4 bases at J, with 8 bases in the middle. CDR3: CASTTENQPQHF. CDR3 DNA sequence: TGTGCCAGCACGACAGAGAATCAGCCCCAGCATTTT.

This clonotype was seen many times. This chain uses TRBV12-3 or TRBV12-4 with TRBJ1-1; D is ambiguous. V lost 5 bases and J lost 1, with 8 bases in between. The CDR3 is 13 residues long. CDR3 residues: CASSGKSNTEAFF. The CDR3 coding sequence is TGTGCCAGCAGTGGGAAATCGAACACTGAAGCTTTCTTT.

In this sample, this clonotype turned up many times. CDR3 sequence: CASMLSLNTGELFF. CDR3 in DNA: TGCGCCAGCATGTTGTCCTTGAACACCGGGGAGCTGTTTTTT. This chain connects TRBV5-1 to TRBJ2-2; D gene unclear. CDR1 is SGHRS and CDR2 is YFSETQ in the germline V gene. V lost 6 bases and J 1 base, leaving 10 bases between the germline ends. This CDR3 is 14 amino acids long.

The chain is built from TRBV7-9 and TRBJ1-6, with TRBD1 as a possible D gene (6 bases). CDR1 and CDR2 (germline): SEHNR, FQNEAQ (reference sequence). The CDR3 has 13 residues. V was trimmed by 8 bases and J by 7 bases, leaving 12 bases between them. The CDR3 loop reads CASVGARNSPLHF. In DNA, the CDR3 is TGTGCCAGCGTGGGGGCTCGAAATTCACCCCTCCACTTT.

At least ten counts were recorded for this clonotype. In nucleotides, the CDR3 is TGTGCCAGCAGCGTCCGACTCGACGAGCAGTACTTC. Residues: CASSVRLDEQYF. The chain couples TRBV7-9 to TRBJ2-7; D remains ambiguous. The CDR3 has 12 residues. V gave up 5 bases and J gave up 5 bases, with 10 bases separating them. Looked up from germline, CDR1 is SEHNR and CDR2 is FQNEAQ (reference sequence).

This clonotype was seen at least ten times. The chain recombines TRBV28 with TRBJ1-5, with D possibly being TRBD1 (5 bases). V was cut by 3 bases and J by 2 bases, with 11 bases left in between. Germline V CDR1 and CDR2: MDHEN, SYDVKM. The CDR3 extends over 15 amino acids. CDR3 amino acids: CASSLIGARNQPQHF. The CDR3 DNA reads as TGTGCCAGCAGTTTGATAGGGGCACGCAATCAGCCCCAGCATTTT.

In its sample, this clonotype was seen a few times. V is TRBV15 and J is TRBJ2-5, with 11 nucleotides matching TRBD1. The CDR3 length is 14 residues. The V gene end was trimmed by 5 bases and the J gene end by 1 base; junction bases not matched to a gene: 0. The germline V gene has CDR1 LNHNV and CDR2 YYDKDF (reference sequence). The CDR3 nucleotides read TGTGCCACCAGCGGACAGGGGGCCCAAGAGACCCAGTACTTC. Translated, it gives CATSGQGAQETQYF.

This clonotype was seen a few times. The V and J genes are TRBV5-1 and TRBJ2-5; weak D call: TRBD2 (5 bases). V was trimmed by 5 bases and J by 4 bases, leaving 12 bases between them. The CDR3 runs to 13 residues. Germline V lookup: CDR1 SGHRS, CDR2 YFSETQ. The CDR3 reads CASSHGEIETQYF. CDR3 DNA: TGCGCCAGCAGTCACGGGGAGATAGAGACCCAGTACTTC.

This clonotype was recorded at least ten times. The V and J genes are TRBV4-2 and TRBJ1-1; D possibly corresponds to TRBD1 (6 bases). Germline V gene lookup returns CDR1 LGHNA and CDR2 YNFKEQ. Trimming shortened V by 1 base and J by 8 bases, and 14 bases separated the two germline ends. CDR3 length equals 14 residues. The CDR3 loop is CASSQAAGGREAFF. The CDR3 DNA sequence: TGTGCCAGCAGCCAAGCCGCGGGGGGGCGGGAAGCTTTCTTT.

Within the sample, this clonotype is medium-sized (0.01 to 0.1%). Written as DNA, the CDR3 is TGCAGCGTTGAAGATCTAGGACAACAGTACTTC. It specifies CSVEDLGQQYF. This chain uses TRBV29-1 with TRBJ2-7; D perhaps matches TRBD1 (5 bases). Germline values: CDR1 SQVTM, CDR2 ANQGSEA. Trimming left V 0 bases short and J 10 bases short, with 10 bases between. CDR3 length: 11 residues.

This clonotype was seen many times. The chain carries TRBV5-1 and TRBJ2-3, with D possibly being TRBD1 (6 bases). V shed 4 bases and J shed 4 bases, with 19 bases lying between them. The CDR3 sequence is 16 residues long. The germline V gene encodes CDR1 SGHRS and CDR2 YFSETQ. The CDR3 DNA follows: TGCGCCAGCAGCCTGAAGACAGGCCCCGCGGCAGATACGCAGTATTTT. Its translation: CASSLKTGPAADTQYF.

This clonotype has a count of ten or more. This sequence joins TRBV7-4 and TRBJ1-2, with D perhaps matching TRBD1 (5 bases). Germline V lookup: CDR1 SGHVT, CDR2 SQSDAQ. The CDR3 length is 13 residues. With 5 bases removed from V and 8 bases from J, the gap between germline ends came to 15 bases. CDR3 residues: CASSTQGRRGYTF. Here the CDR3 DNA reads TGTGCCAGCAGCACCCAGGGACGTCGAGGCTACACCTTC. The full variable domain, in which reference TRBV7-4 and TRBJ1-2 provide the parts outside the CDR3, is GAGVSQSPRYKVAKRGRDVALRCDSISGHVTLYWYRQTLGQGSEVLTYSQSDAQRDKSGRPSGRFSAERPERSVSTLKIQRTEQGDSAVYLCASSTQGRRGYTFGSGTRLTVV.

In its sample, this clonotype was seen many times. In nucleotides, the CDR3 is TGTGCCAGCAGCTACCAGTCGACTAGGACTATGAATAGCACCGGGGAGCTGTTTTTT. This encodes CASSYQSTRTMNSTGELFF. This chain joins TRBV7-6 and TRBJ2-2, with D maybe TRBD2 (6 bases). This CDR3 region has 19 residues. Germline V lookup: CDR1 SGHVS, CDR2 FNYEAQ. Trimming took 4 bases from V and 4 from J, leaving 25 bases between them.

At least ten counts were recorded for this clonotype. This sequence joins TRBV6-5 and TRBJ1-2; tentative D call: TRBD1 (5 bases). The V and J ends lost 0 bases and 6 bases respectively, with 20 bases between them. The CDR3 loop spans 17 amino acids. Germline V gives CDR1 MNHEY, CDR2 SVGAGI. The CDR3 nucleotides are TGTGCCAGCAGTTACTCGAAATCGGACATAAAAGGGCATGGCTACACCTTC. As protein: CASSYSKSDIKGHGYTF.

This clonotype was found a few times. CDR3 amino acids: CASSFTSVGEQYF. Here the CDR3 DNA reads TGTGCCAGCAGCTTTACCTCGGTTGGCGAGCAGTACTTC. J is TRBJ2-7 and V is TRBV11-2; D gene ambiguous. The length of the CDR3 is 13 residues. CDR1 is SGHAT and CDR2 is FQNNGV in the germline V gene. V dropped 3 bases and J dropped 6 bases, with 12 bases sitting between them.

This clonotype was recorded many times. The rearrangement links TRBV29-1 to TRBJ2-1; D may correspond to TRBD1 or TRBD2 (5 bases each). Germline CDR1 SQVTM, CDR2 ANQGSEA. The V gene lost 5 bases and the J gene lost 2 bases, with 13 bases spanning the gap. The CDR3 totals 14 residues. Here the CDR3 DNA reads TGCAGCGTTCGGGACGGATACACCTACAATGAGCAGTTCTTC. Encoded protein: CSVRDGYTYNEQFF.

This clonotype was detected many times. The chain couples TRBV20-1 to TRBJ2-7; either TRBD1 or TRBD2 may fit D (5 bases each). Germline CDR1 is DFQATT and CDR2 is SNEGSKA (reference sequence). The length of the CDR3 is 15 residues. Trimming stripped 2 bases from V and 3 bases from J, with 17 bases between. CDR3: CSARPPRGTGYEQYF. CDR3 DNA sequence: TGCAGTGCTAGACCGCCCCGGGGAACAGGCTACGAGCAGTACTTC.

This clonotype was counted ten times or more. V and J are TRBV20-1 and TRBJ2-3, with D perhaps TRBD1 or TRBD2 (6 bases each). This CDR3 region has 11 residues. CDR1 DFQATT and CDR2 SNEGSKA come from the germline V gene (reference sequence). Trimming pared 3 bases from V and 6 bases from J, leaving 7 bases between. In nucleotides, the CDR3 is TGCAGTGCTAGGGGGGGCGATACGCAGTATTTT. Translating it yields CSARGGDTQYF.

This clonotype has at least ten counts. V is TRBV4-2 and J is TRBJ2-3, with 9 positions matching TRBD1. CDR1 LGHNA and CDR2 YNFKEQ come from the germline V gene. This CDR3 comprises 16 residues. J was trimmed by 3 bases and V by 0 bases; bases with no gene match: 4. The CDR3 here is CASSQDPGTGTDTQYF. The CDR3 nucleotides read TGTGCCAGCAGCCAAGACCCCGGGACAGGGACAGATACGCAGTATTTT.

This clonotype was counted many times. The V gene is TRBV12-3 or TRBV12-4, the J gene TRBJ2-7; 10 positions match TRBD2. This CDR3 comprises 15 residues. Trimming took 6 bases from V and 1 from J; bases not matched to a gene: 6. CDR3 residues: CASSLTSGVSYEQYF. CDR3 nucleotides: TGTGCCAGCAGCCTCACTAGCGGGGTTTCCTACGAGCAGTACTTC.

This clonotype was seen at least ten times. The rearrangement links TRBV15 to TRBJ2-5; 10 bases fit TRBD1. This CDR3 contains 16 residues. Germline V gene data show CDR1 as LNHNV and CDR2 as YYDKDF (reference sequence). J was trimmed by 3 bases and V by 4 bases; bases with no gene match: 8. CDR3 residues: CATSNGRQGAKETQYF. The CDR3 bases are TGTGCCACCAGCAACGGACGACAGGGGGCCAAAGAGACCCAGTACTTC.

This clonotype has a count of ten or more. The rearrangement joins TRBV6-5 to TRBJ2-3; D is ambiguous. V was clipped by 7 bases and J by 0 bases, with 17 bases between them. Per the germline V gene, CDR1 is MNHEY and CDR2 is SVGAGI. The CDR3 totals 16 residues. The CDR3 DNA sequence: TGTGCCAGCACCATTCTGTGCCAGTCTAGCACAGATACGCAGTATTTT. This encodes CASTILCQSSTDTQYF.

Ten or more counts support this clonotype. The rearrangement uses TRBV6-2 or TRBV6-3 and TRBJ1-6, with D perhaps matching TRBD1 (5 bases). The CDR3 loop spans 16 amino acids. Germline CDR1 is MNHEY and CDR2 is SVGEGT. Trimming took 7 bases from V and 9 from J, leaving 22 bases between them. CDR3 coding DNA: TGTGCCAGCAACGTGGGGGGTTTTCCCCTCTTTTCACCCCTCCACTTT. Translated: CASNVGGFPLFSPLHF.